A selection of T cell receptor beta chains follows, all from one sample in a study of blood T cell repertoires in COVID-19. Produced via immunoSEQ multiplex PCR; TCRdb's table is partial and in-frame only. This table holds 150,000 to 200,000 clones, approximately 83% found once. Sequenced material: peripheral blood. The source of these receptors is a human donor with acute or convalescent COVID-19. The donor label of this sample is uncertain. Each CDR3 is given with its conserved first and last residue. D genes are given only for firm matches. Only part of the rows carry a size: once, few, many, or a class if the clone is expanded.

cdr3_aa cdr3_nt d_call clone_size j_call v_call
CASSYKSTAETQYF TGTGCCAGCAGTTACAAATCGACAGCAGAGACCCAGTACTTC . . TRBJ2-5 TRBV6-5
CASSQDSSTDTQYF TGTGCCAGCAGCCAAGACTCCAGCACAGATACGCAGTATTTT . . TRBJ2-3 TRBV3-1/TRBV3-2
CASSRVNNSPLHF TGCGCCAGCAGCCGGGTGAATAATTCACCCCTCCACTTT . . TRBJ1-6 TRBV5-1
CASSDTGGGYTF TGTGCCAGCAGTGATACAGGGGGCGGCTACACTTTC TRBD1 . TRBJ1-2 TRBV6-1
CASSLRAGQGARF TGTGCCAGCAGTCTAAGGGCTGGACAGGGGGCGCGGTTC TRBD1 . TRBJ2-7 TRBV27
CASISLRTGHEEKLFF TGCGCCAGCATATCCTTAAGGACAGGCCATGAGGAAAAACTGTTTTTT TRBD1 . TRBJ1-4 TRBV10-1
CASSLISGRAQEQFF TGTGCCAGCAGCTTAATTAGCGGGAGGGCTCAAGAGCAGTTCTTC TRBD2 . TRBJ2-1 TRBV7-3
CASRKGAGLEQYF TGTGCCAGCAGGAAGGGGGCTGGGCTCGAGCAGTACTTC TRBD1 . TRBJ2-7 TRBV2
CASSSRTGSYNYGYTF TGTGCCAGCAGCTCCCGGACAGGGTCATATAACTATGGCTACACCTTC TRBD1 few TRBJ1-2 TRBV11-2
CASSLGTTNEKLFF TGTGCCAGCAGTTTAGGGACAACAAATGAAAAACTGTTTTTT . . TRBJ1-4 TRBV27
CASSESKLAGANEQFF TGCGCCAGCAGTGAGTCGAAACTAGCGGGGGCCAATGAGCAGTTCTTC TRBD2 . TRBJ2-1 TRBV10-1
CASSPLGTGVTDTQYF TGTGCTAGCAGCCCCCTCGGGACAGGGGTTACAGATACGCAGTATTTT TRBD1 . TRBJ2-3 TRBV7-7
CASSLGVKTEAFF TGTGCCAGCAGTTTAGGTGTCAAAACTGAAGCTTTCTTT . . TRBJ1-1 TRBV12-3/TRBV12-4
CASSLGQGNEQFF TGTGCCAGTAGTTTAGGACAGGGCAATGAGCAGTTCTTC TRBD1 . TRBJ2-1 TRBV19
CASSPPTMGLEQYF TGTGCCAGCAGCCCCCCCACAATGGGCCTCGAGCAGTACTTC . . TRBJ2-7 TRBV6-6
CASSIREGSPEAFF TGTGCCAGCAGCATCCGGGAGGGTTCCCCTGAAGCTTTCTTT . . TRBJ1-1 TRBV7-2
CASSPLRRGLGGSGGNQPQHF TGTGCCAGTAGTCCCCTTCGTCGTGGTTTAGGAGGTTCTGGGGGCAATCAGCCCCAGCATTTT . . TRBJ1-5 TRBV19
CASSQAPGQSNSPLHF TGTGCCAGCAGCCAAGCTCCTGGACAGAGTAATTCACCCCTCCACTTT . . TRBJ1-6 TRBV3-1/TRBV3-2
CASTVWGEYSNQPQHF TGTGCCAGCACCGTCTGGGGGGAATATAGCAATCAGCCCCAGCATTTT . . TRBJ1-5 TRBV9
CASSLGGQGGYEQYF TGCGCCAGCAGCTTGGGCGGGCAGGGGGGCTACGAGCAGTACTTC . . TRBJ2-7 TRBV5-1
CASSSGTTLYSSYTF TGTGCCAGCTCATCAGGGACAACCCTTTACTCTAGCTACACCTTC . . TRBJ1-2 TRBV18
CASSIGSRQAYSNQPQHF TGTGCCAGTAGTATAGGATCCCGACAGGCCTATAGCAATCAGCCCCAGCATTTT . . TRBJ1-5 TRBV19
CASSINRGQNTEAFF TGTGCCAGCAGCATAAACAGGGGGCAGAACACTGAAGCTTTCTTT TRBD1 once TRBJ1-1 TRBV7-4
CASTPGTLGNTEAFF TGTGCCAGCACCCCCGGGACACTGGGGAACACTGAAGCTTTCTTT . . TRBJ1-1 TRBV5-6
CASSQEASFRDTQYF TGCGCCAGCAGCCAAGAAGCGTCTTTTCGGGATACGCAGTATTTT . . TRBJ2-3 TRBV4-1
CASSNTRQFYEQYF TGTGCCAGCAGCAACACCAGACAGTTCTACGAGCAGTACTTC . . TRBJ2-7 TRBV3-1/TRBV3-2
CASSFPGSNTEAFF TGCGCCAGCAGCTTTCCGGGATCGAACACTGAAGCTTTCTTT . . TRBJ1-1 TRBV5-1
CASSPTGKETQYF TGCGCCAGCAGCCCGACAGGGAAAGAGACCCAGTACTTC TRBD1 . TRBJ2-5 TRBV5-1
CASSQVGTGSPPLHF TGTGCCAGCAGCCAAGTTGGGACAGGGTCACCACCCCTCCACTTT TRBD1 . TRBJ1-6 TRBV3-1/TRBV3-2
CASNRREGHQPQHF TGTGCCAGCAACCGCAGGGAGGGTCATCAGCCCCAGCATTTT . few TRBJ1-5 TRBV5-8
CASSLQGAGYGYTF TGTGCCAGTAGCCTACAGGGGGCAGGCTATGGCTACACCTTC TRBD1 . TRBJ1-2 TRBV19